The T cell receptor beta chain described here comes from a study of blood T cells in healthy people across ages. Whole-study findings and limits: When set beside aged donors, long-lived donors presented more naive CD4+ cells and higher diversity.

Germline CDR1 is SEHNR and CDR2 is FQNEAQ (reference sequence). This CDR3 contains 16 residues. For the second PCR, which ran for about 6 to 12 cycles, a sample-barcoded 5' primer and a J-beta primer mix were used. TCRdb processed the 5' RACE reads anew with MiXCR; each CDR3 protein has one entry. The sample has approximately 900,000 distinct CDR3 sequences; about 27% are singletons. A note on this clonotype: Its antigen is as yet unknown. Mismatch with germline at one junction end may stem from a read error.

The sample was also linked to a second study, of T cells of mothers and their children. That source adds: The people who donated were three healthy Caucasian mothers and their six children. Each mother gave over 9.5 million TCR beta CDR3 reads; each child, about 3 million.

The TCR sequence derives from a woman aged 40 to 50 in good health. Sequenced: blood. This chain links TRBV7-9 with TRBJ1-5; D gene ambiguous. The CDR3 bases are TGTGCCAGCAGCTTCTACGGACGGAATAGCAATCAGCCTCAGCATTTT. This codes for CASSFYGRNSNQPQHF.